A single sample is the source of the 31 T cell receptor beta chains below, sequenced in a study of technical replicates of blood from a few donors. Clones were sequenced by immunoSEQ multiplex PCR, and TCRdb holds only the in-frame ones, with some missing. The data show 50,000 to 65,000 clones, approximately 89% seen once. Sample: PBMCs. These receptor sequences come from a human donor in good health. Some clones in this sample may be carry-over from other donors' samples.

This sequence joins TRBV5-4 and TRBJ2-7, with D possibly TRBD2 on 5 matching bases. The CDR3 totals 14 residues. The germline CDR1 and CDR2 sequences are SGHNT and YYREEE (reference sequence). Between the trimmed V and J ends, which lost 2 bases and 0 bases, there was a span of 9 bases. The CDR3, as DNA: TGTGCCAGCAGCTTATGGACTGACTCCTACGAGCAGTACTTC. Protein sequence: CASSLWTDSYEQYF.

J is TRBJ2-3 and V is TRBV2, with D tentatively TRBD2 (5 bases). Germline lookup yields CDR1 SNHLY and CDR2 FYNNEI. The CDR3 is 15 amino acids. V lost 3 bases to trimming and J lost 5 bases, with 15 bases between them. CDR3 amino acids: CASSERVRLGDTQYF. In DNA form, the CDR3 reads TGTGCCAGCAGTGAGAGGGTAAGGTTAGGAGATACGCAGTATTTT.

CDR3 residues: CASSINRYEQFF. The CDR3 bases are TGTGCCAGCAGCATTAACAGATATGAGCAGTTCTTC. The chain carries TRBV7-9 and TRBJ2-1; D ambiguous. Trimming pared 5 bases from V and 8 bases from J, leaving 10 bases between. The germline gives CDR1 SEHNR, CDR2 FQNEAQ (reference sequence). The CDR3 contains 12 residues. Variable domain in full (rest from reference TRBV7-9 and TRBJ2-1): DTGVSQNPRHKITKRGQNVTFRCDPISEHNRLYWYRQTLGQGPEFLTYFQNEAQLEKSRLLSDRFSAERPKGSFSTLEIQRTEQGDSAMYLCASSINRYEQFFGPGTRLTVL.

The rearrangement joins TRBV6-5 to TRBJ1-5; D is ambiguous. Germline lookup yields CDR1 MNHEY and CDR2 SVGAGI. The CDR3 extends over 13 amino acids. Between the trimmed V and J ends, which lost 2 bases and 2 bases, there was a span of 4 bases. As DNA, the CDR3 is TGTGCCAGCAGTTACGGAGGCAATCAGCCCCAGCATTTT. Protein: CASSYGGNQPQHF.

CDR3 amino acids: CASSLSGTGGLEQYF. The CDR3 DNA reads TGCGCCAGCAGCCTTTCCGGGACAGGGGGCTTAGAGCAGTACTTC. The chain recombines TRBV4-3 with TRBJ2-7; 12 nucleotides line up with TRBD1. V lost 4 bases and J lost 7; bases outside the gene matches: 8. This CDR3 spans 15 amino acids. Germline lookup yields CDR1 LGHNA and CDR2 YSLEER.

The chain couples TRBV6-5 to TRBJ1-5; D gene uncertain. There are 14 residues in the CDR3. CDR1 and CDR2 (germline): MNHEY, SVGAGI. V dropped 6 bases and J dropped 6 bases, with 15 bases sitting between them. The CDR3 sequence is CASSRHGSGQPQHF. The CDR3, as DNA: TGTGCCAGCAGCCGTCACGGGTCGGGTCAGCCCCAGCATTTT.

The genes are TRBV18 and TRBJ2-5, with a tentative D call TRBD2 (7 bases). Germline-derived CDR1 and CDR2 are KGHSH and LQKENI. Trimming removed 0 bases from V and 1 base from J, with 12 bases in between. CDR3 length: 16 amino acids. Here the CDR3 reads CASSPPGGQGQETQYF. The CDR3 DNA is TGTGCCAGCTCACCACCGGGGGGGCAGGGCCAAGAGACCCAGTACTTC.

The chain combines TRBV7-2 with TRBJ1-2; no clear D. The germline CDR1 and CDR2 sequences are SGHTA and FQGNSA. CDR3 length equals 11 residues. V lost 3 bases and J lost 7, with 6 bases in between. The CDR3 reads CASSFEVGYTF. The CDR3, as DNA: TGTGCCAGCAGCTTTGAGGTTGGCTACACCTTC.

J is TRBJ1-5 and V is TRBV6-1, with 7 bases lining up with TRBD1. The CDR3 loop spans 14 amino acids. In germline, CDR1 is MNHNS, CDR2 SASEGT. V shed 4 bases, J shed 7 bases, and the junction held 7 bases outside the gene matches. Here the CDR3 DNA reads TGTGCCAGCAGTGGGGCAGGGGGACGGCAGCCCCAGCATTTT. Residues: CASSGAGGRQPQHF.

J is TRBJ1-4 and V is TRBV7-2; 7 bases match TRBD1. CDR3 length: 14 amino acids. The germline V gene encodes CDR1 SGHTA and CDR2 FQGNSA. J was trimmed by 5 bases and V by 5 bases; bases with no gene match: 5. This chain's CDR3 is CASSPGTDNEKLFF. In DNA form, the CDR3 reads TGTGCCAGCAGCCCCGGGACAGACAATGAAAAACTGTTTTTT. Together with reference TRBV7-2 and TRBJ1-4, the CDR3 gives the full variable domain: GAGVSQSPSNKVTEKGKDVELRCDPISGHTALYWYRQSLGQGLEFLIYFQGNSAPDKSGLPSDRFSAERTGGSVSTLTIQRTQQEDSAVYLCASSPGTDNEKLFFGSGTQLSVL.

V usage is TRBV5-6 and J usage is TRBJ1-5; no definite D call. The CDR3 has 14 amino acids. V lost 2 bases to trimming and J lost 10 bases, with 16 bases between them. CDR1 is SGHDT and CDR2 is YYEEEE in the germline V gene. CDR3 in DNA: TGTGCCAGCAGCTTAGGGCCTTTCGGGAAACCCCAGCATTTT. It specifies CASSLGPFGKPQHF. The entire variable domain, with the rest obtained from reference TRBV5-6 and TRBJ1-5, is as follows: DAGVTQSPTHLIKTRGQQVTLRCSPKSGHDTVSWYQQALGQGPQFIFQYYEEEERQRGNFPDRFSGHQFPNYSSELNVNALLLGDSALYLCASSLGPFGKPQHFGDGTRLSIL.

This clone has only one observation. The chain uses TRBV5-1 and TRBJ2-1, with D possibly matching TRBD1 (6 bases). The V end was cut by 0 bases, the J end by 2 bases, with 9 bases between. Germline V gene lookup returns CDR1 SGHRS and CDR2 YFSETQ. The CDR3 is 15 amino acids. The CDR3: CASSLDREAYNEQFF. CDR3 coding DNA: TGCGCCAGCAGCTTGGACAGGGAAGCCTACAATGAGCAGTTCTTC.

The CDR3 DNA is TGTGCCAGCAGCGTAGGGCAAGCGCCCTTCACCTACGAGCAGTACTTC. It is translated as CASSVGQAPFTYEQYF. The rearrangement joins TRBV9 to TRBJ2-7; D is unclear. V lost 0 bases, J lost 2 bases, and 15 bases lay in between. The germline V gene encodes CDR1 SGDLS and CDR2 YYNGEE. CDR3 size: 16 residues. The full variable domain, with the rest looked up from reference TRBV9 and TRBJ2-7, is DSGVTQTPKHLITATGQRVTLRCSPRSGDLSVYWYQQSLDQGLQFLIQYYNGEERAKGNILERFSAQQFPDLHSELNLSSLELGDSALYFCASSVGQAPFTYEQYFGPGTRLTVT.

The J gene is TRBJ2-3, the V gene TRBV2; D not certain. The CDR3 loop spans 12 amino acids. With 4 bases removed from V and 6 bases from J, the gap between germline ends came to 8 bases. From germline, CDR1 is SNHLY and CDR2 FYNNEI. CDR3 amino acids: CASSGVADTQYF. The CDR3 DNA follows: TGTGCCAGCAGTGGCGTCGCGGATACGCAGTATTTT.

CDR3 loop: CASSSLRGANEQFF. CDR3 DNA sequence: TGCGCCAGCAGCTCTCTTAGGGGCGCCAATGAGCAGTTCTTC. V is TRBV5-1 and J is TRBJ2-1, with D possibly matching TRBD1 (5 bases). In germline, CDR1 is SGHRS, CDR2 YFSETQ. The CDR3 sequence is 14 residues long. V lost 3 bases and J 6 bases, leaving 13 bases between the germline ends.

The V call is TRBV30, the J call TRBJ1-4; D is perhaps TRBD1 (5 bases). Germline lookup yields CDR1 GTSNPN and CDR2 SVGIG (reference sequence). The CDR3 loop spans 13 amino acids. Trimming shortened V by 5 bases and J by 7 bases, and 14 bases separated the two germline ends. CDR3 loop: CAWSDRPSEKLFF. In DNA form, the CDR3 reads TGTGCCTGGTCCGACAGACCTAGTGAAAAACTGTTTTTT.

The CDR3 nucleotides are TGTGCCAGCAGCTTGGGTACCTCCGGGACAAACTACGAGCAGTACTTC. Protein: CASSLGTSGTNYEQYF. The J gene is TRBJ2-7, the V gene TRBV7-9; TRBD1 is a possible D gene (6 bases). V was pared by 3 bases and J by 3 bases, with 18 bases between. Germline CDR1 reads SEHNR; CDR2 reads FQNEAQ (reference sequence). This CDR3 region has 16 residues.

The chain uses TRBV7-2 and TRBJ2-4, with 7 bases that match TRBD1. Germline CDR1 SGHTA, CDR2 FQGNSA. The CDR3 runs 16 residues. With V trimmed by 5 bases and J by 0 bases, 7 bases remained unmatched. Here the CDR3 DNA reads TGTGCCAGCAGCCCCCGGACAGGATTAGCCAAAAACATTCAGTACTTC. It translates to CASSPRTGLAKNIQYF.

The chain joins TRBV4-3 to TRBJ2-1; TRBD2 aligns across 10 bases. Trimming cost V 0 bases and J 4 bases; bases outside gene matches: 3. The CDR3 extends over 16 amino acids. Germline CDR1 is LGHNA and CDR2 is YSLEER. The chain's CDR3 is CASSQDVAGGYNEQFF. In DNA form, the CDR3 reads TGCGCCAGCAGCCAAGATGTAGCGGGAGGTTACAATGAGCAGTTCTTC.

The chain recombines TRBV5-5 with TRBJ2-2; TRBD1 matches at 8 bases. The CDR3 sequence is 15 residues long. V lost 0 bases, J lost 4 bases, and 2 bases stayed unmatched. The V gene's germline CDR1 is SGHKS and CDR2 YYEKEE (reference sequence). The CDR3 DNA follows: TGTGCCAGCAGCTTGGGGACAGGGACCACCGGGGAGCTGTTTTTT. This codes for CASSLGTGTTGELFF.

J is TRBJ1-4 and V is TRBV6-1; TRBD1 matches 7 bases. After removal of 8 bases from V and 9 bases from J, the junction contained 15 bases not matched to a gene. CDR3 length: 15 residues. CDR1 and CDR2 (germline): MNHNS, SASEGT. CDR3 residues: CASDFETGKRKKLFF. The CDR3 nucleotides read TGTGCCAGCGATTTCGAGACAGGGAAGAGGAAAAAACTGTTTTTT.

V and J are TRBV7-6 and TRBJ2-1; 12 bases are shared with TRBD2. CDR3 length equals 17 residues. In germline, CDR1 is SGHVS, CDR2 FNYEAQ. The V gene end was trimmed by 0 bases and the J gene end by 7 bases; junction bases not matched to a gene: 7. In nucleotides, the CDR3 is TGTGCCAGCAGCTTAGCGGGTGGGACTAGCGGGTATAATGAGCAGTTCTTC. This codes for CASSLAGGTSGYNEQFF.

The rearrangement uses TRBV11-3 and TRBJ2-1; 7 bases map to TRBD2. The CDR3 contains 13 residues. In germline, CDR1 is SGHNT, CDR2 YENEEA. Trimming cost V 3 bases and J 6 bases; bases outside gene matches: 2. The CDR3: CASSFRLANEQFF. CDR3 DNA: TGTGCCAGCAGCTTTAGACTAGCCAATGAGCAGTTCTTC. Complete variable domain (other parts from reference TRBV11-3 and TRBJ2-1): EAGVVQSPRYKIIEKKQPVAFWCNPISGHNTLYWYLQNLGQGPELLIRYENEEAVDDSQLPKDRFSAERLKGVDSTLKIQPAELGDSAVYLCASSFRLANEQFFGPGTRLTVL.

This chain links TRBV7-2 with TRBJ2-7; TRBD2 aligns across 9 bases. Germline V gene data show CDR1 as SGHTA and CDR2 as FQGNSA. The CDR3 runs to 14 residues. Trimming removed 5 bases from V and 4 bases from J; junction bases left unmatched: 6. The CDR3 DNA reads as TGTGCCAGCAGCCCTAGCGGGACCAGTTACGAGCAGTACTTC. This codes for CASSPSGTSYEQYF.

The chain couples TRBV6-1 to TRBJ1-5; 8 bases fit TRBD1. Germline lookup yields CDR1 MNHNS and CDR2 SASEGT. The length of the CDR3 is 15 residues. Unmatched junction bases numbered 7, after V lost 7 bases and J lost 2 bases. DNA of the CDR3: TGTGCCAGCACTCAGGGGGCGAACGGCAATCAGCCCCAGCATTTT. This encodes CASTQGANGNQPQHF.

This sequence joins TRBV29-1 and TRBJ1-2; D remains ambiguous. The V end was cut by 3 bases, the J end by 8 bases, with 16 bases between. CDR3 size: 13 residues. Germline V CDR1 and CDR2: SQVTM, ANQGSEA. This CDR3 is CSVEEVASGGYTF. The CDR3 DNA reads TGCAGCGTTGAGGAAGTAGCTTCGGGAGGCTACACCTTC.

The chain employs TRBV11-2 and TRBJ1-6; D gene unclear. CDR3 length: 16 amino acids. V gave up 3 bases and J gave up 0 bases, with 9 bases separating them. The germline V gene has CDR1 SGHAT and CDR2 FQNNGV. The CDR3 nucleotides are TGTGCCAGCAGCTTGTTCCCCAGCTCCTATAATTCACCCCTCCACTTT. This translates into CASSLFPSSYNSPLHF.

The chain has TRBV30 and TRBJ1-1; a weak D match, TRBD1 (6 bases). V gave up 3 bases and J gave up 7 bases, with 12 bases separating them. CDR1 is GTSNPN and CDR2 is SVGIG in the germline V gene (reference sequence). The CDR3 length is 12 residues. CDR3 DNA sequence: TGTGCCTGGAGCGTGGACAGTTTTGAAGCTTTCTTT. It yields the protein CAWSVDSFEAFF.

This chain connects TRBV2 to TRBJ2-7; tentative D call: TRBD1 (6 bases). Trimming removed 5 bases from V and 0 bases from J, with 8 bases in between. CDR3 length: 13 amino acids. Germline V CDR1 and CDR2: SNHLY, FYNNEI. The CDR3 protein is CASSLGGSYEQYF. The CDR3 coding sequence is TGTGCCAGCAGTTTAGGGGGCTCCTACGAGCAGTACTTC.

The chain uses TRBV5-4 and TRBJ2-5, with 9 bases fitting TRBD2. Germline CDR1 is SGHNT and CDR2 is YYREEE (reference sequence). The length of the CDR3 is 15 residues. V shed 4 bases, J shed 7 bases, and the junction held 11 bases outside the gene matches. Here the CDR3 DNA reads TGTGCCAGCAGCGGCGGGACTAGCCACGTGGGGACCCAGTACTTC. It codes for CASSGGTSHVGTQYF.

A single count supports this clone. The CDR3 coding sequence is TGCGCCAGCAGCTCGTTAGCGGGAGCGGCAGATACGCAGTATTTT. This translates into CASSSLAGAADTQYF. The chain employs TRBV5-1 and TRBJ2-3; 9 positions match TRBD2. Germline assignment: CDR1 SGHRS and CDR2 YFSETQ. The junction had 6 bases not matched to a gene; V was cut back by 3 bases and J by 4 bases. The CDR3 loop spans 15 amino acids.